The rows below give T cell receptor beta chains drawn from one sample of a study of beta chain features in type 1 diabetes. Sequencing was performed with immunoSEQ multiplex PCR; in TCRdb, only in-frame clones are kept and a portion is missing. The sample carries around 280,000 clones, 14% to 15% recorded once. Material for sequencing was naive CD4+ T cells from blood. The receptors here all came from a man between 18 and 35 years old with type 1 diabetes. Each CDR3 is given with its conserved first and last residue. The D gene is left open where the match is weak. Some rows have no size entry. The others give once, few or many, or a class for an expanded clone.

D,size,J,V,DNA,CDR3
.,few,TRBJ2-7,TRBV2,TGTGCCAGCAGCCCTGGGGGCAGGCCGAGGGACTTC,CASSPGGRPRDF
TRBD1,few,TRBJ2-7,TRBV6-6,TGTGCCAGCAGTCCCGCCGGGACAGGGGGCCTCGAGCAGTACTTC,CASSPAGTGGLEQYF
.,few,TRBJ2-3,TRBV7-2,TGTGCCAGCAGCTCGCAGGGTTTGTTAGCAGATACGCAGTATTTT,CASSSQGLLADTQYF
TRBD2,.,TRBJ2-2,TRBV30,TGTGCCTGGAGTGTACGACTAGCGGGGGGGCGAAGCACCGGGGAGCTGTTTTTT,CAWSVRLAGGRSTGELFF
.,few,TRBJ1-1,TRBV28,TGTGCCAGCAGCCCTTCCCCGACACGCAACACTGAAGCTTTCTTT,CASSPSPTRNTEAFF
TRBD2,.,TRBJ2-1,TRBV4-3,TGCGCCAGCAGCCAAGATCTTACTAGCGGGGTCTACAATGAGCAGTTCTTC,CASSQDLTSGVYNEQFF
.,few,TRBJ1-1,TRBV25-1,TGTGCCAGCAGTCAGGGGAGGAACACTGAAGCTTTCTTT,CASSQGRNTEAFF
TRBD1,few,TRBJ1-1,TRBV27,TGTGCCAGCAGTGCCACAGGGGTTGCTTTCTTT,CASSATGVAFF
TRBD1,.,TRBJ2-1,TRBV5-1,TGCGCCAGCAGCATGGGACAGGGATACAATGAGCAGTTCTTC,CASSMGQGYNEQFF
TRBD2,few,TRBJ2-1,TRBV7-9,TGTGCCAGCAGCGCCAGACTAGCGAAAATAGGGGGTGAGCAGTTCTTC,CASSARLAKIGGEQFF
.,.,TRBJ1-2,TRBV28,TGTGCCAGCAGCCACACCTATGGCTACACCTTC,CASSHTYGYTF
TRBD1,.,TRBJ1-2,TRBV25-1,TGTGCCACCTGGACAGGTACTAACTATGGCTACACCTTC,CATWTGTNYGYTF
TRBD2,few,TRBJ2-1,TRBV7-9,TGTGCCAGCAGCTGGGCTAGCGGGACGGCTGAGCAGTTCTTC,CASSWASGTAEQFF
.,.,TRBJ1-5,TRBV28,TGTGCCAGCACCTGGGGCCAGGCCCAGCCCCAGCATTTT,CASTWGQAQPQHF
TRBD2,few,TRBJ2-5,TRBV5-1,TGCGCCAGCAGCCGGGGACTAGCGGGGGAGACCCAGTACTTC,CASSRGLAGETQYF
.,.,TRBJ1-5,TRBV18,TGTGCCAGCTCCCCCAGGGGATATAGCAATCAGCCCCAGCATTTT,CASSPRGYSNQPQHF
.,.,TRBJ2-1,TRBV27,TGTGCCAGCAGTTTACAGGCGAGCTCCTACAATGAGCAGTTCTTC,CASSLQASSYNEQFF
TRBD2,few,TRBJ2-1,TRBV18,TGTGCCAGCTCACCACGCTCTACGGGAGGCTCCTACAATGAGCAGTTCTTC,CASSPRSTGGSYNEQFF
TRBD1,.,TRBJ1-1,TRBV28,TGTGCCAGCATAACCGGGACAGTGTACATGAACACTGAAGCTTTCTTT,CASITGTVYMNTEAFF
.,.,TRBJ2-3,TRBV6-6,TGTGCCAGCAGTTACCGGCAGGGGAAAAGCACAGATACGCAGTATTTT,CASSYRQGKSTDTQYF
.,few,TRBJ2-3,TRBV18,TGTGCCAGCTCACCACGCCTGGTGGGGGGAAGCACAGATACGCAGTATTTT,CASSPRLVGGSTDTQYF
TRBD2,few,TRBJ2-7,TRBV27,TGTGCCAGCAGTTTAATCCGCCTAGCGGGAGAAACGGGCGAGCAGTACTTC,CASSLIRLAGETGEQYF
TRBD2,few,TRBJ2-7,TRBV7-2,TGTGCCAGCAGCCCGAGGGCGGGAGGGCCGAAGGCGCAGTACTTC,CASSPRAGGPKAQYF
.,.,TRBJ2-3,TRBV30,TGTGCCTGGAGCCGAAGACTCCCAGATACGCAGTATTTT,CAWSRRLPDTQYF
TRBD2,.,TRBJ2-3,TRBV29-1,TGCAGCGGGGGGACCGGGGGGGCAGATACGCAGTATTTT,CSGGTGGADTQYF
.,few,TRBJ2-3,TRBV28,TGTGCCAGCAGTTTGGTCGGGGGGCAGGCAGATACGCAGTATTTT,CASSLVGGQADTQYF
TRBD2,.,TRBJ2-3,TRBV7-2,TGTGCCAGCAGCTTAGCAGCGGGAGGAAGGGGTACGCAGTATTTT,CASSLAAGGRGTQYF
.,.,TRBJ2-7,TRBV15,TGTGCCACCAGCAGAGATTCGGGAGCCACCTACGAGCAGTACTTC,CATSRDSGATYEQYF
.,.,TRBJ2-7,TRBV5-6,TGTGCCAGCAGCTTGAGGGGCCACTACGAGCAGTACTTC,CASSLRGHYEQYF
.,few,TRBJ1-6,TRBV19,TGTGCCAGTAGCATCACAGGGTATAATTCACCCCTCCACTTT,CASSITGYNSPLHF
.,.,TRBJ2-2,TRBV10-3,TGTGCCATCTCAATTCAAACCGGGGAGCTGTTTTTT,CAISIQTGELFF
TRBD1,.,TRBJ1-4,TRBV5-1,TGCGCCAGCAGCACGTCCGGGACAGCTAATGAAAAACTGTTTTTT,CASSTSGTANEKLFF
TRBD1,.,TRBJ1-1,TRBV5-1,TGCGCCAGCAGCCGACGGACAGGCCGTGACACTGAAGCTTTCTTT,CASSRRTGRDTEAFF
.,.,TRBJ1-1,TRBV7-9,TGTGCCAGCAGCTCGTCCCTCGGTGAAGCTTTCTTT,CASSSSLGEAFF
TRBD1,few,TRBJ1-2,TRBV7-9,TGTGCCAGCAGCTTGGTTAGGGACAGCGCAAGGGGTGATGGCTACACCTTC,CASSLVRDSARGDGYTF
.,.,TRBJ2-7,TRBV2,TGTGCCAGACCCAGGAAGGGGATCTACGAGCAGTACTTC,CARPRKGIYEQYF
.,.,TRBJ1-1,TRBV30,TGTGCCTGGAGTATGAGAGTAATTGAAGCTTTCTTT,CAWSMRVIEAFF
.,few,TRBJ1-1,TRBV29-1,TGCAGCGTTGTGAGGGGGGGGAACACTGAAGCTTTCTTT,CSVVRGGNTEAFF
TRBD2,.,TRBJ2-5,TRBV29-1,TGCAGCGTCCACAGACTAGCGGGGGGAGAGACCCAGTACTTC,CSVHRLAGGETQYF
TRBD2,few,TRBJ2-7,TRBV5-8,TGTGCCAGCAGCTGGCGGGGGGGAAGGACTATATCCTACGAGCAGTACTTC,CASSWRGGRTISYEQYF
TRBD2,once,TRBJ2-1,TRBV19,TGTGCCAGTAGTATCGGTAGCGGGAGACTTTACAATGAGCAGTTCTTC,CASSIGSGRLYNEQFF
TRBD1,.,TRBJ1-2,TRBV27,TGTGCCAGCAGTTTGACAGGGAGCGTAGACTATGGCTACACCTTC,CASSLTGSVDYGYTF
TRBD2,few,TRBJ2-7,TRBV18,TGTGCCAGCTCATTTGGGCGGGGGAGCTCCTACGAGCAGTACTTC,CASSFGRGSSYEQYF
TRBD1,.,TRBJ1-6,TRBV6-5,TGTGCCAGCAGTTACTCAGAGGGGGCGCGAGGTTCACCCCTCCACTTT,CASSYSEGARGSPLHF
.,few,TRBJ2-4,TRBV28,TGTGCCAGCAGTTTTACAGGGAACACCAAAAACATTCAGTACTTC,CASSFTGNTKNIQYF
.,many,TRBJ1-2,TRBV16,TGTGCCAGCAGCCAGCGGGGTTCTAACTATGGCTACACCTTC,CASSQRGSNYGYTF
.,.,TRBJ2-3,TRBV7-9,TGTGCCAGCAGCTCGACAGAATCAGGGGGGGATACGCAGTATTTT,CASSSTESGGDTQYF